This T cell receptor (beta chain) derives from a study of blood T cells in healthy people across ages. Study results and limitations: A roughly linear age-dependent decrease characterized TCR beta diversity per million T cells. Because sorting was not performed, PBMCs prevented conclusive naive versus antigen-experienced comparison.

It was approximately 10 milliliters of peripheral blood that were drawn from each donor. The germline V gene encodes CDR1 SGHRS and CDR2 YFSETQ. V was clipped by 1 base and J by 6 bases, with 13 bases between them. This CDR3 region has 14 residues. It was with a sample-barcoded 5' primer and a J-beta primer mix that a second PCR of about 7 to 12 cycles was run. Each sample yielded at least 3 million CDR3-containing paired-end reads. Via MiXCR, TCRdb re-called the 5' RACE reads, giving one row per CDR3 protein. The profile shows approximately 1,700,000 distinct CDR3 sequences, about two fifths of them singletons. In regard to this clonotype: Its specificity is not known.

The rearrangement joins TRBV5-1 to TRBJ1-2, with D tentatively TRBD1 (6 bases). The sequenced material came from blood. The receptor's source is a human donor in good health. CDR3 DNA sequence: TGCGCCAGCAGCTTGAGCAGGGGATCGGATGGCTACACCTTC. This gives the protein CASSLSRGSDGYTF.